The present T cell receptor beta chain was sequenced within a study of neurological immune-mediated disorders (dated by TCRdb to about 2019). Background on the whole study: Among the approximately 35 multiple sclerosis patients, relapsing-remitting MS accounted for about 31 and secondary progressive MS accounted for 3. Peripheral blood TCR-beta repertoires from HTLV-I-associated myelopathy (HAM/TSP) patients, multiple sclerosis patients and healthy controls were compared by UMI-based sequencing. The 90 to 110 TCR-beta libraries covered PBMC samples along with longitudinal samples, technical triplicates, and paired sorted CD4+ and CD8+ T-cell subsets. The cohort was made up of 68 subjects, consisting of around 14 HAM/TSP patients, around 35 multiple sclerosis patients and around 20 healthy controls. Study-wide findings and limitations: TCR clonal expansion was greatest in HAM/TSP patients and smallest in MS patients, who ranked below even healthy controls. Expanded clones from different subjects shared no identical CDR3 amino acid sequences, which suggests that TCR-beta repertoires were private in all groups. Phylogenetic analysis grouped repertoires from 18 of 34 MS patients into a cluster of related CDR3 sequences, suggesting a possible repertoire-level signature. The MS cluster was not associated with any clinical or MRI features, and the authors stated that larger cohorts are needed.

Libraries from unsorted PBMCs were made from 2 million PBMCs kept in RNAlater at -80 degrees C until RNA extraction. The multiple sclerosis patients were enrolled in a US clinical protocol that used magnetic resonance imaging to evaluate disease progression. Peripheral blood was subjected to Ficoll-Hypaque density gradient centrifugation to isolate PBMCs, which were then cryopreserved in liquid nitrogen. CDR1 and CDR2 (SGHTA, FQGTGA) derive from the germline V gene. The CDR3 spans 15 residues, from the cysteine through the phenylalanine. CDR3 DNA only is kept here, 45 bases in frame from base 1. V lost 4 bases and J lost 4 bases, and the count of bases not matched to a germline gene is 1. This clonotype was counted ten times or more. Its specific antigen is unknown. Base qualities were left out, and no much larger clone turns up one base away. cDNA was synthesized by template-switch 5'RACE using a primer carrying a 10-nucleotide random unique molecular identifier by which each TCR transcript was tagged. Every sequencing run covered 15-18 subjects and yielded more than 200 million TCR-beta sequences. Total RNA was extracted with the RNeasy kit. Using the KAPA Real-time Library Amplification kit, TCR-beta VDJ regions were amplified with primers for the TCR constant region and the 5'RACE anchor. A first PCR added sample indexes and Illumina adaptors, after which a second PCR increased the library yield. After purification with Ampure beads, the TCR product of roughly 650 bp was size-selected on a 2% E-gel SizeSelection system. Before pooling, library quality was checked on a Bioanalyzer, concentration was measured with Qubit, and libraries were quantified with the Kapa Library Quantification kit. An Illumina HiSeq 2500 was used to sequence the libraries paired-end at 2 x 150 bp. To increase sequence diversity, roughly 24-32% phiX was spiked into each library pool. Per the original workflow: Quality-filtered reads were processed with the UMI-based MiGEC pipeline, and over 80% of raw TCR sequences were removed by the MiGEC pipeline during error correction. IMGT germline references were used for aligning VDJ genes, and each clonotype was defined as a unique CDR3 amino acid sequence together with its V-J genes. Clonal expansion, Shannon diversity and CDR3 relatedness were evaluated with VDJtools (CalcPairwiseDistances, ClusterSamples), while phylogenetic trees were built in CLCbio workbench. Expanded clones were defined as having at least 8 unique UMIs, based on coefficient-of-variation modelling across technical triplicates. TCRdb reworked the public reads: Q25 trimming with fastp, MiXCR clone assembly, productive beta chains retained. Each CDR3 protein gets just one entry, which takes the most common genes and DNA from the rows behind it. For this entry, the V and J calls and clone size follow TCRdb and not the study's own pipeline. The sample contains 45,000 to 50,000 distinct CDR3 sequences, 3.5% to 5% of them found a single time. The ten largest clones add up to 5.5% to 6.5% of the sample.

This sequence uses TRBV7-3 and TRBJ2-3, and 14 bases in between align with TRBD2. The TCR comes from a woman aged 60-70 years with multiple sclerosis. Material for sequencing was PBMCs. The CDR3 protein is CASSWGLAGADTQYF. The nucleotides are TGTGCCAGCAGCTGGGGACTAGCGGGGGCAGATACGCAGTATTTT.